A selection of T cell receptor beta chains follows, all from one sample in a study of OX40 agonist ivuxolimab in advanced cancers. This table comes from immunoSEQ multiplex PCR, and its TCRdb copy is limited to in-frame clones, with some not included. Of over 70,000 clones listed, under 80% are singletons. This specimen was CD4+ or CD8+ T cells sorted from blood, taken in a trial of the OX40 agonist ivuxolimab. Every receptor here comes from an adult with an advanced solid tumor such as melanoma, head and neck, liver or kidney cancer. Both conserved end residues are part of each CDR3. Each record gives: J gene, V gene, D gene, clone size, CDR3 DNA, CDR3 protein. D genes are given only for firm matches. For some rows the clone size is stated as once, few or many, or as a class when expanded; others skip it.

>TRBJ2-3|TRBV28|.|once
TGTGCCTTGGGAGAGGGCGGGACGAGCACAGATACGCAGTATTTT
CALGEGGTSTDTQYF
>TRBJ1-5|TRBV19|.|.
TGTGCCAGTAGTATTGGAGGGGTGAATCAGCCCCAGCATTTT
CASSIGGVNQPQHF
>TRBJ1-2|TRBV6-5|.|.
TGTGCCAGCAGTTACGACAGATCTACTAACTATGGCTACACCTTC
CASSYDRSTNYGYTF
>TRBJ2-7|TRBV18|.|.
TGTGCCAGCTCACCGATAGAGGGTAGGGGGCAGTACTTC
CASSPIEGRGQYF
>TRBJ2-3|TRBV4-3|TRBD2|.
TGCGCCAGCAGCCGGTTACTAGCGGGGGGCGTGACAGATACGCAGTATTTT
CASSRLLAGGVTDTQYF
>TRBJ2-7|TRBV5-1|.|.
TGCGCCAGCAGCTTAACCGTAACTTCCTACGAGCAGTACTTC
CASSLTVTSYEQYF
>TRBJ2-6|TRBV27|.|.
TGTGCCAGCACCTCTAGATGGCTTAGGGTATCTGGGGCCAACGTCCTGACTTTC
CASTSRWLRVSGANVLTF
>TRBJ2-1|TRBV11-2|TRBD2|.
TGTGCCAGCAGCTTAGAAGGGACTAGCGGGAGGGCAAGATACAATGAGCAGTTCTTC
CASSLEGTSGRARYNEQFF
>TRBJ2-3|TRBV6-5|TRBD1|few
TGTGCCAGCAGCCGCCGGGACAGGACAGATACGCAGTATTTT
CASSRRDRTDTQYF
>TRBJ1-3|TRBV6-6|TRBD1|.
TGTGCCAGCAGGTCCGGGACAGGGGCTGGAAACACCATATATTTT
CASRSGTGAGNTIYF
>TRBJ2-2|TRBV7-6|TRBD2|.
TGTGCCAGCAGCTTTAACCCGGACCTAGCGGGGGAACCGAACACCGGGGAGCTGTTTTTT
CASSFNPDLAGEPNTGELFF
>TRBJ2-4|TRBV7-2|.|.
TGTGCCAGCAGCTTAGGTCGGGGCATGAACATTCAGTACTTC
CASSLGRGMNIQYF
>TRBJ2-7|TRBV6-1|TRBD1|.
TGTGCCAGCAGTCGCACCGGGACAGGCTCCTACGAGCAGTACTTC
CASSRTGTGSYEQYF
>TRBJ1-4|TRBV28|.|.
TGTGCCAGCAGTTTATTACAGTTAAATGAAAAACTGTTTTTT
CASSLLQLNEKLFF
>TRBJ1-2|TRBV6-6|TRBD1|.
TGTGCCAGCAGAACCGGACAGGGGTTTCATGGCTACACCTTC
CASRTGQGFHGYTF
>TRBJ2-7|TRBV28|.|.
TGTGCCAGCGGTCGCACGCCCATGGGACGGAAAATTTACGAGCAGTACTTC
CASGRTPMGRKIYEQYF
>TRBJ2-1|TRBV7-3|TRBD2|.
TGTGCCAGCAGCTTATATCCTAGCGGAGGGATAGGCTACAATGAGCAGTTCTTC
CASSLYPSGGIGYNEQFF